This TCR beta chain was obtained from a study of blood T cell repertoires in COVID-19 (dated by TCRdb to about 2020). Notes on the research overall: Samples from collaborators originated in the United States, Italy and Spain and spanned both the acute and convalescent phases of COVID-19. The repertoires were released in a freely available public database intended as a resource for research on the immune response to SARS-CoV-2. Sample metadata almost always included a de-identified subject ID, COVID-19 status, age in years and sex. The material from the prospective study consisted of cDNA or gDNA derived from T cells, B-cell-depleted T cells, or PBMCs. The samples were drawn from two sources: the first 160 participants of the ongoing ImmuneRACE study, and 950 to 1,500 subjects contributed by 6 global collaborators. Deeply sampled blood TCRbeta repertoires from subjects exposed to, actively infected with, or recovered from COVID-19 were included in the dataset. Where available, HLA class I and class II types were taken from metadata supplied by the sample provider and were not determined by assay-based typing. Study-wide conclusions, independent of this receptor: How much clinical and demographic metadata was included differed by source and by participant, and the metadata was provided uncurated.

CDR3 length: 15 amino acids, cysteine to phenylalanine. Only the CDR3 portion is preserved as DNA: 45 bases, with reading frame beginning at the first base. Compared with germline, V lacks 4 bases and J lacks 1 base; bases without a gene match: 7. CDR1 and CDR2, looked up from the germline V gene, are SGHRS and YFSETQ. The count of this clone is one. The antigen this receptor binds is unknown. No base quality information exists; no much larger clone differs at one position. In Seattle, one collaborating source enrolled patients while the infection was active and tracked those patients longitudinally over the course of disease. The collaborating institutions used their own protocols to collect whole blood in K2EDTA tubes. For TCRbeta analysis, collaborator samples were shipped as frozen whole blood, as isolated PBMCs, or as DNA extracted from either sample type. The immunoSEQ Assay, a bias-controlled multiplex PCR, was used to amplify TCRbeta CDR3 regions from genomic DNA. Under the source paper's analysis protocol: The number of nucleated cells in each sample was estimated by amplification of reference gene primers within the assay. To quantify the absolute abundance of each unique TCRbeta CDR3 rearrangement, sequence reads were collapsed and filtered. For each sample, productive Simpson clonality was calculated as the square root of Simpson's diversity index across productive rearrangements. Here the immuneACCESS table is served through TCRdb, limited to in-frame sequences with V and J called. Missing clones are a known gap in these copies; in checked studies unresolved V genes cover under half, and the rest lacks a known reason. D and trimming were read from the DNA, whereas the V and J calls and clone size are those reported in that table. The sample table shows approximately 290,000 clones, and over 75% are seen once. Jointly, the top ten make up 0.7% to 1% of the sample.

The sequencing input was peripheral blood. This receptor chain uses TRBV5-1 and TRBJ1-1, and TRBD1 aligns with 7 junction nucleotides. The sequence was collected from a human donor with COVID-19, enrolled during active disease. The donor label of this sample is uncertain. CDR3 region: CASSNTGVSNTEAFF. The sequence in DNA is TGCGCCAGCAGCAATACAGGGGTGTCGAACACTGAAGCTTTCTTT.